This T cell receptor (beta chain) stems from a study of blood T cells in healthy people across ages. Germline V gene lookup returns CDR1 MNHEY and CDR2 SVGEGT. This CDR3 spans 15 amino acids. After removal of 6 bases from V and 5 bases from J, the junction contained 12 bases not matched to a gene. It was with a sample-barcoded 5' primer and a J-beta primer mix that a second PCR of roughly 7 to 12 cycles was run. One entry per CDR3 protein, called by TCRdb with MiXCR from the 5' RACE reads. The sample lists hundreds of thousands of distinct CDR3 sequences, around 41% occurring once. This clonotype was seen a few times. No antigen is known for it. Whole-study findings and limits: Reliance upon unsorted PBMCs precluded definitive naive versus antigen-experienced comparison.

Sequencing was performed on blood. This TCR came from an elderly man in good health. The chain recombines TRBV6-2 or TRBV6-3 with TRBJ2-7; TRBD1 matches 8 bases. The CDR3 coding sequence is TGTGCCAGCAGAGCTACAGGGGGAACAGGCAACGAGCAGTACTTC. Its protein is CASRATGGTGNEQYF.